The entry that follows covers one T cell receptor (beta chain) sequence. This record belongs to a study of T cell responses to AZD1222 COVID-19 vaccine. TCRdb keeps only in-frame clones here, not all; method: immunoSEQ multiplex PCR. The repertoire holds about 82,000 clones, 90% to 95% seen once, with about 5% in the top ten. There are 14 residues in the CDR3. V lost 6 bases to trimming and J lost 6 bases, with 14 bases between them. The V gene's germline CDR1 is SGHTA and CDR2 FQGNSA. The sequenced sample was peripheral blood, obtained on day 0 of AZD1222 vaccination. The chain links TRBV7-2 to TRBJ2-2, with D hard to call. This receptor was taken from an adult in good health. In DNA form, the CDR3 reads TGTGCCAGCAGTATGGTGACCGGAGCCGGGGAGCTGTTTTTT. Translating gives CASSMVTGAGELFF.